Presented here are 10 T cell receptor beta chains from one specimen sequenced in a study of monozygotic twins with inflammatory bowel disease. After re-calling the 5' RACE reads, TCRdb lists one entry per CDR3 protein, DNA absent. In all, the sample yields 210,000 or so distinct CDR3 sequences. The sample was blood. The origin of the receptors is a human donor with ulcerative colitis or Crohn's disease, or a healthy co-twin of an affected twin (not recorded which).

The chain employs TRBV5-5 and TRBJ1-1. The CDR3 spans 15 residues. Per germline, CDR1 SGHKS and CDR2 YYEKEE (reference sequence). The CDR3 protein is CASSFGPTGNTEAFF.

The J gene is TRBJ2-2, the V gene TRBV18. This CDR3 spans 14 amino acids. Germline values: CDR1 KGHSH, CDR2 LQKENI. CDR3 amino acids: CASSPNSGLGELFF.

The chain's CDR3 is CASSLVDRSQETQYF. The J gene is TRBJ2-5, the V gene TRBV7-8; TCRdb returns TRBD1, unconfirmable since there is no DNA. This CDR3 has 15 amino acids. Per the germline V gene, CDR1 is SGHVS and CDR2 is FQNEAQ.

The chain has TRBV20-1 and TRBJ2-5; TCRdb proposes TRBD1, but this gene call is untestable without DNA. The CDR3 has 15 amino acids. In germline, CDR1 is DFQATT, CDR2 SNEGSKA (reference sequence). The CDR3 sequence is CSALRDPENTETQYF.

The V call is TRBV6-2 or TRBV6-3, the J call TRBJ2-7. The V gene's germline CDR1 is MNHEY and CDR2 SVGEGT. The length of the CDR3 is 13 residues. CDR3 protein: CASSYPASYEQYF.

The chain combines TRBV18 with TRBJ1-2. This CDR3 comprises 14 residues. Germline lookup yields CDR1 KGHSH and CDR2 LQKENI. The CDR3 sequence is CASSPNEAGGGYTF.

This chain links TRBV15 with TRBJ2-1. Germline V lookup: CDR1 LNHNV, CDR2 YYDKDF (reference sequence). The length of the CDR3 is 12 residues. The CDR3 loop reads CATSTSYNEQFF. Full variable domain (rest looked up from reference TRBV15 and TRBJ2-1): DAMVIQNPRYQVTQFGKPVTLSCSQTLNHNVMYWYQQKSSQAPKLLFHYYDKDFNNEADTPDNFQSRRPNTSFCFLDIRSPGLGDTAMYLCATSTSYNEQFFGPGTRLTVL.

This chain connects TRBV20-1 to TRBJ1-2. The CDR3 runs to 14 residues. The V gene's germline CDR1 is DFQATT and CDR2 SNEGSKA (reference sequence). The CDR3 reads CSAHTLGANYGYTF.

This chain joins TRBV28 and TRBJ2-1; TCRdb's D call of TRBD2 is untestable without DNA. The CDR3 is 17 residues long. CDR1 MDHEN and CDR2 SYDVKM come from the germline V gene. CDR3 residues: CASSLGLAGVLYNEQFF.

This chain uses TRBV7-2 with TRBJ1-2; TCRdb proposes TRBD1, but this gene call is untestable without DNA. Germline lookup yields CDR1 SGHTA and CDR2 FQGNSA. This CDR3 has 16 amino acids. CDR3 amino acids: CASSSRGRVGLFGYTF.